This record looks at one T cell receptor (beta chain) sequence and its context. The data are from a study of CD8 T cells in Susac syndrome. The authors reverse transcribed about 0.5 to 1 ug RNA with random hexamers. TCRdb called the immunoSEQ multiplex PCR reads again in MiXCR, with one record for every CDR3 protein. The table records 92,000 or so distinct CDR3 sequences, approximately 96% of them present only once. The TCR sequence derives from a human donor with Susac syndrome. The sequenced sample was CD8+ T cells from PBMCs.

In DNA, the CDR3 is TGTGCCAGCAGTCCGAGAGAACCGGGAATCACTGAAGCTTTCTTT. Residues: CASSPREPGITEAFF. This chain uses TRBV27 with TRBJ1-1; D gene unclear. This CDR3 is 15 amino acids long. The ends were cut back, 5 bases at V and 4 bases at J, with 17 bases in the middle. CDR1 and CDR2 (germline): MNHEY, SMNVEV (reference sequence).